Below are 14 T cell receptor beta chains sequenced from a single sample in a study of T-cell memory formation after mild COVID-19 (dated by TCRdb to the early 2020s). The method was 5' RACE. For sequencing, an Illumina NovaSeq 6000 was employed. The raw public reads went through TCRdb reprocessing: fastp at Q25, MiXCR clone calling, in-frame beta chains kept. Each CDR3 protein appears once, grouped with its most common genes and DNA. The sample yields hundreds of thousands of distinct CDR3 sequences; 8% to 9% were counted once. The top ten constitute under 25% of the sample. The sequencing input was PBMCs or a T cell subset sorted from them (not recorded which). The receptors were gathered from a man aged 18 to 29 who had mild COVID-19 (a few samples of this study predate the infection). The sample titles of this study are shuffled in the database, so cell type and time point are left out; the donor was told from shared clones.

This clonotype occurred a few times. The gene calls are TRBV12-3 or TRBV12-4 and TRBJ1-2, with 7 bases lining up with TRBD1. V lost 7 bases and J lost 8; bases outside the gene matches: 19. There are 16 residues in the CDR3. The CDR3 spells CASTKLPLRGGGGYTF. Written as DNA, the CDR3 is TGTGCCAGCACCAAGCTACCTCTCAGGGGGGGAGGAGGCTACACCTTC.

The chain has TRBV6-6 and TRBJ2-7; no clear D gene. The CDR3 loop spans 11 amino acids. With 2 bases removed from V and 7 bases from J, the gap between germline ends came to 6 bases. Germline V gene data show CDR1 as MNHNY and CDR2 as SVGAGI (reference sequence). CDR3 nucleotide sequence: TGTGCCAGCAGTTACGGCAGTGAGCAGTACGTC. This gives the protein CASSYGSEQYV.

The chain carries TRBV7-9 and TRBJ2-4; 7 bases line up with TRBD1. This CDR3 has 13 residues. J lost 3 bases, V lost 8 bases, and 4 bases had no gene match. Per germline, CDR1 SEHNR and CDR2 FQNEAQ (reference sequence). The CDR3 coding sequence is TGTGCCAGCGCCGGACAGGACAAAAACATTCAGTACTTC. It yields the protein CASAGQDKNIQYF.

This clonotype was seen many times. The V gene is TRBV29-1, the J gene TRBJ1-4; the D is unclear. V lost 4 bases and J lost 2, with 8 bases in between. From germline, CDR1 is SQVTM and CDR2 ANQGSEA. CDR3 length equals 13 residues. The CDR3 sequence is CSVGRRTNEKLFF. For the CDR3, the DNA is TGCAGCGTTGGGAGAAGGACTAATGAAAAACTGTTTTTT.

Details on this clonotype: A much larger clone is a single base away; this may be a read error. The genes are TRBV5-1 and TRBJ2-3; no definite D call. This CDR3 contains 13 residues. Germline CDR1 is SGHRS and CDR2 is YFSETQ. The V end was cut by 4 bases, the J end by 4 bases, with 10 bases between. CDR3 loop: CASSEPTPDTQYF. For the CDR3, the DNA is TGCGCCAGCAGCGAACCCACCCCAGATACGCAGTATTTT.

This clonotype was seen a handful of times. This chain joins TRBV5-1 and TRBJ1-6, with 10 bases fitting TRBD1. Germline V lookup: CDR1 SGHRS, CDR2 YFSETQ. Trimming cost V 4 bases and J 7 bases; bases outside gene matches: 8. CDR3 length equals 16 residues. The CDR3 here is CASSHGQGGANSPLHF. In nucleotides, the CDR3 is TGCGCCAGCAGCCACGGACAGGGGGGGGCGAATTCACCCCTCCACTTT.

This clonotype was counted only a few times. The CDR3: CASSLESAGAGSRDTQYF. As DNA, the CDR3 is TGTGCCAGCAGCTTAGAATCGGCGGGGGCAGGGAGCCGAGATACGCAGTATTTT. V usage is TRBV11-1 and J usage is TRBJ2-3, with D possibly TRBD2 on 7 matching bases. CDR3 size: 18 residues. Germline CDR1 SGHAT, CDR2 FQDESV (reference sequence). Trimming pared 1 base from V and 5 bases from J, leaving 22 bases between. The full variable domain, with the rest looked up from reference TRBV11-1 and TRBJ2-3, is EAEVAQSPRYKITEKSQAVAFWCDPISGHATLYWYRQILGQGPELLVQFQDESVVDDSQLPKDRFSAERLKGVDSTLKIQPAELGDSAMYLCASSLESAGAGSRDTQYFGPGTRLTVL.

This CDR3 is CASGLTGASTDTQYF. CDR3 nucleotides: TGTGCCAGCGGGTTAACAGGGGCGAGCACAGATACGCAGTATTTT. V and J are TRBV12-3 or TRBV12-4 and TRBJ2-3; the match to TRBD1 covers 7 bases. The V gene end was trimmed by 8 bases and the J gene end by 0 bases; junction bases not matched to a gene: 8. CDR3 length equals 15 residues.

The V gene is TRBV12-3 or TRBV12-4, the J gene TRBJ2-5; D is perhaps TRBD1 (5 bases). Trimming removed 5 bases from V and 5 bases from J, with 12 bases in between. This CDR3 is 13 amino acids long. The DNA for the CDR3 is TGTGCCAGCAGTCCCCGATCAGGGGAGACCCAGTACTTC. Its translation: CASSPRSGETQYF.

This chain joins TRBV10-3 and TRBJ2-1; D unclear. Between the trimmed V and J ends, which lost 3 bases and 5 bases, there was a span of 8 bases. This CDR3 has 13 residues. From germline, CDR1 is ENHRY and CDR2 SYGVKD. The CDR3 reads CAISDLANNEQFF. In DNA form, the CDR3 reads TGTGCCATCAGTGATCTCGCGAACAATGAGCAGTTCTTC.

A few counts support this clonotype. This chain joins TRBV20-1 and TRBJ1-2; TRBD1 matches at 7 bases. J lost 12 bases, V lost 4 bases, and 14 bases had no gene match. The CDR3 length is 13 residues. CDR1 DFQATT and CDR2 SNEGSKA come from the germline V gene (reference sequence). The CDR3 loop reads CSAIKGTVGMHTF. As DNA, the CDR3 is TGCAGTGCTATTAAGGGGACAGTCGGGATGCACACCTTC.

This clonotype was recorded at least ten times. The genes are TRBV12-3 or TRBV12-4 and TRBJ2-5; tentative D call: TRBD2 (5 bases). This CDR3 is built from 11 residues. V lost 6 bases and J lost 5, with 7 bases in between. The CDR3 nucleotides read TGTGCCAGCAGCCGCGGGGAGACCCAGTACTTC. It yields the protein CASSRGETQYF.

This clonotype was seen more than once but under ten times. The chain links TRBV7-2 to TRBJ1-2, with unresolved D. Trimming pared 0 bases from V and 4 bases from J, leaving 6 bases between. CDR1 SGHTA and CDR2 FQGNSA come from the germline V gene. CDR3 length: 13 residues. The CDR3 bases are TGTGCCAGCAGCTTAGCGGCAGGCTATGGCTACACCTTC. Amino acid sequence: CASSLAAGYGYTF.

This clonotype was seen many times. In DNA, the CDR3 is TGCGCCAGCAGCGCGACGGGGGTTGGATACACTGAAGCTTTCTTT. Translated, it gives CASSATGVGYTEAFF. This chain connects TRBV5-1 to TRBJ1-1, with TRBD1 as a possible D gene (5 bases). With 4 bases removed from V and 3 bases from J, the gap between germline ends came to 16 bases. CDR3 length: 15 amino acids. Germline loops: CDR1 SGHRS, CDR2 YFSETQ. The whole variable domain, filled in from reference TRBV5-1 and TRBJ1-1, reads KAGVTQTPRYLIKTRGQQVTLSCSPISGHRSVSWYQQTPGQGLQFLFEYFSETQRNKGNFPGRFSGRQFSNSRSEMNVSTLELGDSALYLCASSATGVGYTEAFFGQGTRLTVV.